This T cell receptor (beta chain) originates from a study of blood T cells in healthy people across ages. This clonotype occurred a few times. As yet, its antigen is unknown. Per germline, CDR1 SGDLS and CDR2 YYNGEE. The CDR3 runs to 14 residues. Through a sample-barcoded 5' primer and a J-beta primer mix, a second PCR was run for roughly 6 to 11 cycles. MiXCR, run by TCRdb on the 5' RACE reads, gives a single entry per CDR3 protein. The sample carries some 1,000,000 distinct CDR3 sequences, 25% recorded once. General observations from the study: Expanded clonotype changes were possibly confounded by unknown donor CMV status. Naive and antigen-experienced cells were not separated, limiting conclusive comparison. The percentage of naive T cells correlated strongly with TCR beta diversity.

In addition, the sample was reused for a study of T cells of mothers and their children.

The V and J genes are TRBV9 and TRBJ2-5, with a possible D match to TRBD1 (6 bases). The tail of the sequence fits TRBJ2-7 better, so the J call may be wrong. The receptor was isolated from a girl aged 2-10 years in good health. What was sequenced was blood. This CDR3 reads CASSAGTSIYEQYF. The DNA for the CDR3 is TGTGCCAGCAGCGCCGGGACATCCATCTACGAGCAGTACTTC.